The 17 T cell receptor beta chains below were found in one sample sequenced in a study of shared clonotypes between healthy human individuals. Sequenced by immunoSEQ multiplex PCR; TCRdb stores in-frame clones only, minus some. This sample has 2,500,000 or so clones, with 85% to 95% found just once. Sequencing was done on a sample of naive CD4+ T cells sorted from blood. Regarding subset: CD45RA+ positively selected. These TCRs come from a young man in good health.

As for this clone: At one of its ends the junction is not consistent with the germline gene, which may arise from a read error. This chain uses TRBV6-1 with TRBJ2-7; D unclear. CDR1 and CDR2 (germline): MNHNS, SASEGT. The CDR3 runs 11 residues. CDR3 amino acids: CASSERSALNF. The CDR3 region has the DNA TGTGCCAGCAGTGAACGGTCCGCTTTGAACTTC.

The chain employs TRBV30 and TRBJ1-2; TRBD1 matches 8 bases. V shed 1 base and J 4 bases; nucleotides not matched to a gene: 2. The germline V gene has CDR1 GTSNPN and CDR2 SVGIG (reference sequence). This CDR3 comprises 13 residues. The CDR3 reads CAWSAGGAYGYTF. CDR3 coding DNA: TGTGCCTGGAGTGCAGGGGGCGCCTATGGCTACACCTTC.

V is TRBV7-7 and J is TRBJ2-3, with D unclear. This CDR3 spans 9 amino acids. CDR1 is SSHAT, CDR2 FNYEAQ, per germline (reference sequence). The DNA for the CDR3 is TGTGCTAGTGTGGATACGCAGTATTTT. Translating it yields CASVDTQYF.

The rearrangement joins TRBV11-2 to TRBJ2-1; no clear D. The CDR3 spans 14 residues. Germline assignment: CDR1 SGHAT and CDR2 FQNNGV. Trimming took 5 bases from V and 4 from J, leaving 12 bases between them. CDR3 sequence reads: CASSPSGPYNEQFF. Here the CDR3 DNA reads TGTGCCAGCAGCCCCTCGGGCCCATACAATGAGCAGTTCTTC.

The V and J genes are TRBV19 and TRBJ2-3, with no clear D. The ends were cut back, 6 bases at V and 0 bases at J, with 10 bases in the middle. From germline, CDR1 is LNHDA and CDR2 SQIVND (reference sequence). This CDR3 comprises 14 residues. Here the CDR3 reads CASRRFRSTDTQYF. DNA of the CDR3: TGTGCCAGTAGGAGATTTCGAAGCACAGATACGCAGTATTTT.

This chain links TRBV7-9 with TRBJ2-3, with D perhaps matching TRBD2 (5 bases). The germline V gene has CDR1 SEHNR and CDR2 FQNEAQ (reference sequence). The V end was cut by 3 bases, the J end by 2 bases, with 12 bases between. The CDR3 spans 15 residues. CDR3 sequence (DNA): TGTGCCAGCAGCTTGGACCCTCGGGACACAGATACGCAGTATTTT. Encoded protein: CASSLDPRDTDTQYF.

The chain couples TRBV5-1 to TRBJ1-1; TRBD1 matches 9 bases. Germline CDR1 reads SGHRS; CDR2 reads YFSETQ. With 6 bases clipped from V and 7 bases from J, the junction kept 10 bases outside the gene matches. The CDR3 runs 14 residues. The CDR3 nucleotides read TGCGCCAGCACCCTCTCGACAGGGGGGTATGAAGCTTTCTTT. Protein sequence: CASTLSTGGYEAFF.

This clone was counted once. V usage is TRBV5-1 and J usage is TRBJ2-5; D uncertain. Germline V gene lookup returns CDR1 SGHRS and CDR2 YFSETQ. CDR3 length: 15 amino acids. The V end was cut by 4 bases, the J end by 1 base, with 14 bases between. The CDR3 bases are TGCGCCAGCAGCCAGGACCCTGGCCCCCAAGAGACCCAGTACTTC. Amino acid sequence: CASSQDPGPQETQYF.

This clone showed up just once. This chain joins TRBV19 and TRBJ1-2; a possible D gene is TRBD1 (5 bases). The CDR3 length is 16 residues. The ends were cut back, 5 bases at V and 0 bases at J, with 16 bases in the middle. Germline V gene lookup returns CDR1 LNHDA and CDR2 SQIVND (reference sequence). CDR3: CASSRSTGASNYGYTF. DNA of the CDR3: TGTGCCAGTAGTCGATCAACAGGAGCATCTAACTATGGCTACACCTTC.

The J gene is TRBJ1-2, the V gene TRBV4-1, with D possibly being TRBD1 (5 bases). The length of the CDR3 is 16 residues. Trimming stripped 1 base from V and 5 bases from J, with 17 bases between. In germline, CDR1 is MGHRA, CDR2 YSYEKL. The CDR3 region has the DNA TGCGCCAGCAGCCAAGGGGTAGGGGTGACACCGTATGGCTACACCTTC. Its translation is CASSQGVGVTPYGYTF.

The V and J genes are TRBV7-6 and TRBJ1-5; the D is unclear. CDR1 is SGHVS, CDR2 FNYEAQ, per germline. Trimming stripped 5 bases from V and 5 bases from J, with 13 bases between. This CDR3 region has 14 residues. The CDR3 here is CASSPRAFDQPQHF. In DNA, the CDR3 is TGTGCCAGCAGCCCTAGGGCATTCGATCAGCCCCAGCATTTT.

This sequence joins TRBV7-9 and TRBJ2-7, with 11 positions matching TRBD2. This CDR3 contains 15 residues. Germline V lookup: CDR1 SEHNR, CDR2 FQNEAQ (reference sequence). The CDR3 DNA is TGTGTCCCCCCACTAGCGGGAGTATACCGCCGCGAGCAGTACTTC. Translating it yields CVPPLAGVYRREQYF.

V usage is TRBV5-6 and J usage is TRBJ2-1, with 9 bases identical to TRBD2. The trim removed 4 bases at V and 1 base at J, leaving 3 bases unmatched. Per the germline V gene, CDR1 is SGHDT and CDR2 is YYEEEE. This CDR3 has 15 residues. CDR3 residues: CASSGLAGSYNEQFF. The CDR3 DNA reads TGTGCCAGCAGCGGCCTAGCGGGGTCCTACAATGAGCAGTTCTTC.

The chain recombines TRBV10-1 with TRBJ2-2, with TRBD2 identical over 13 bases. The CDR3 has 17 amino acids. Per the germline V gene, CDR1 is WNHNN and CDR2 is SYGVQD (reference sequence). J was trimmed by 5 bases and V by 3 bases; bases with no gene match: 6. CDR3 DNA sequence: TGCGCCAGCAGTGAATTGGGGACTAGCGGGGAAACCGGGGAGCTGTTTTTT. Its translation: CASSELGTSGETGELFF.

With regard to this clone: The sample has other DNA sequences that encode this CDR3 too. This chain joins TRBV28 and TRBJ1-2, with 7 bases aligning to TRBD1. The CDR3 loop spans 13 amino acids. V lost 4 bases to trimming and J lost 2 bases; unmatched junction nucleotides: 1. Germline-derived CDR1 and CDR2 are MDHEN and SYDVKM. CDR3 in DNA: TGTGCCAGCAGTTGGGGACAGAACTATGGCTACACCTTC. Translated: CASSWGQNYGYTF.

J is TRBJ2-7 and V is TRBV9; 11 bases align to TRBD2. J lost 1 base, V lost 3 bases, and 3 bases had no gene match. The length of the CDR3 is 15 residues. From germline, CDR1 is SGDLS and CDR2 YYNGEE. For the CDR3, the DNA is TGTGCCAGCAGCGCCCTAGCGGGAGGTTCCTACGAGCAGTACTTC. Protein product: CASSALAGGSYEQYF.

The chain links TRBV7-9 to TRBJ2-5, with D possibly TRBD1 on 5 matching bases. The end of the DNA fits TRBJ2-7 better, so the J call may be wrong. This CDR3 comprises 15 residues. CDR1 and CDR2 from the germline V gene are SEHNR and FQNEAQ (reference sequence). CDR3 loop: CASSYMQGLSYEQYF. As DNA, the CDR3 is TGTGCCAGCAGCTATATGCAGGGCCTCTCCTACGAGCAGTACTTC.